This is a list of T cell receptor beta chains from one sample in a study of monozygotic twins with cystic fibrosis. The method was immunoSEQ multiplex PCR; TCRdb's version includes in-frame clones alone and lacks a portion of them. The repertoire includes some 33,000 clones, about nine tenths of them detected once, and about 0.2% sits in the top ten. The sequenced sample was blood. These receptors were obtained from a boy between 2 and 15 years old with cystic fibrosis. Each CDR3 is given with its conserved first and last residue. Each record gives: CDR3 protein, CDR3 DNA, J gene, V gene, D gene, clone size. A D gene is named only where the DNA matches it firmly. Some rows have no size entry. The others give once, few or many, or a class for an expanded clone.

cdr3_aa: CASKRTRNTEAFF
cdr3_nt: TGTGCCAGTAAACGGACCCGGAACACTGAAGCTTTCTTT
j_call: TRBJ1-1
v_call: TRBV19
d_call: .
clone_size: .

cdr3_aa: CASSLVSRVETQYF
cdr3_nt: TGTGCCAGCAGCTTAGTCAGCCGGGTTGAGACCCAGTACTTC
j_call: TRBJ2-5
v_call: TRBV11-2
d_call: .
clone_size: .

cdr3_aa: CASSSNRVTGELFF
cdr3_nt: TGTGCCAGCAGCTCGAACAGGGTCACCGGGGAGCTGTTTTTT
j_call: TRBJ2-2
v_call: TRBV11-3
d_call: .
clone_size: .

cdr3_aa: CASRGSEGDTQYF
cdr3_nt: TGTGCCAGCAGGGGTTCTGAGGGGGATACGCAGTATTTT
j_call: TRBJ2-3
v_call: TRBV6-5
d_call: .
clone_size: .

cdr3_aa: CASSLDGDEQYF
cdr3_nt: TGTGCCAGCAGCTTAGATGGCGACGAGCAGTACTTC
j_call: TRBJ2-7
v_call: TRBV7-9
d_call: .
clone_size: .

cdr3_aa: CASSTQGVERETQYF
cdr3_nt: TGCGCCAGCAGCACACAAGGGGTGGAGCGGGAGACCCAGTACTTC
j_call: TRBJ2-5
v_call: TRBV4-1
d_call: .
clone_size: .

cdr3_aa: CASSYSMEMETQYF
cdr3_nt: TGTGCCAGCAGTTACTCTATGGAAATGGAGACCCAGTACTTC
j_call: TRBJ2-5
v_call: TRBV6-5
d_call: .
clone_size: .

cdr3_aa: CASSLQGLEQYF
cdr3_nt: TGTGCCAGCAGCTTGCAAGGATTAGAGCAGTACTTC
j_call: TRBJ2-7
v_call: TRBV7-9
d_call: .
clone_size: .

cdr3_aa: CASSYSGMLSYEQYF
cdr3_nt: TGTGCCAGCAGTTACTCCGGGATGCTCTCCTACGAGCAGTACTTC
j_call: TRBJ2-7
v_call: TRBV6-5
d_call: .
clone_size: once

cdr3_aa: CASNPGQLNYGYTF
cdr3_nt: TGTGCCAGCAACCCGGGACAGTTGAACTATGGCTACACCTTC
j_call: TRBJ1-2
v_call: TRBV11-2
d_call: TRBD1
clone_size: .

cdr3_aa: CASSTDRGSNQPQHF
cdr3_nt: TGTGCCAGCAGCACAGACAGAGGTAGCAATCAGCCCCAGCATTTT
j_call: TRBJ1-5
v_call: TRBV7-9
d_call: .
clone_size: .

cdr3_aa: CATSGKTSFQETQYF
cdr3_nt: TGTGCCACCAGCGGAAAGACTAGCTTCCAAGAGACCCAGTACTTC
j_call: TRBJ2-5
v_call: TRBV15
d_call: TRBD2
clone_size: .

cdr3_aa: CASSQDLGQPMNTEAFF
cdr3_nt: TGCGCCAGCAGCCAAGATTTGGGACAGCCGATGAACACTGAAGCTTTCTTT
j_call: TRBJ1-1
v_call: TRBV4-3
d_call: TRBD1
clone_size: .

cdr3_aa: CASIGRVGNTEAFF
cdr3_nt: TGTGCCAGCATTGGCAGGGTCGGAAACACTGAAGCTTTCTTT
j_call: TRBJ1-1
v_call: TRBV2
d_call: .
clone_size: .

cdr3_aa: CASSLSDLSSYNEQFF
cdr3_nt: TGTGCCAGCAGCTTATCCGACCTGAGCTCCTACAATGAGCAGTTCTTC
j_call: TRBJ2-1
v_call: TRBV11-2
d_call: .
clone_size: once

cdr3_aa: CASSRQGEETQYF
cdr3_nt: TGTGCCAGCAGCCGACAGGGGGAAGAGACCCAGTACTTC
j_call: TRBJ2-5
v_call: TRBV7-6
d_call: TRBD1
clone_size: .

cdr3_aa: CASTVTGTSSQEQYF
cdr3_nt: TGTGCCAGCACCGTCACCGGGACGTCTTCGCAGGAGCAGTACTTC
j_call: TRBJ2-7
v_call: TRBV5-6
d_call: .
clone_size: .

cdr3_aa: CASSQSEVNYGYTF
cdr3_nt: TGTGCCAGCAGCCAATCCGAGGTTAACTATGGCTACACCTTC
j_call: TRBJ1-2
v_call: TRBV16
d_call: .
clone_size: .

cdr3_aa: CASSPELGGPGYTF
cdr3_nt: TGCGCCAGCAGCCCGGAGCTAGGGGGGCCGGGCTACACCTTC
j_call: TRBJ1-2
v_call: TRBV5-1
d_call: .
clone_size: .

cdr3_aa: CASSLGGPHNEKLFF
cdr3_nt: TGTGCCAGCAGCCTTGGAGGCCCCCATAATGAAAAACTGTTTTTT
j_call: TRBJ1-4
v_call: TRBV27
d_call: .
clone_size: .

cdr3_aa: CASRHRTTGPTEAFF
cdr3_nt: TGTGCCAGTCGCCATAGAACGACCGGGCCCACTGAAGCTTTCTTT
j_call: TRBJ1-1
v_call: TRBV5-4
d_call: .
clone_size: .

cdr3_aa: CASSFLIDGGSGNTIYF
cdr3_nt: TGTGCCAGCAGCTTCCTAATTGATGGGGGTTCTGGAAACACCATATATTTT
j_call: TRBJ1-3
v_call: TRBV11-2
d_call: .
clone_size: .

cdr3_aa: CASRPTLNTEAFF
cdr3_nt: TGTGCCAGTAGACCGACTCTCAACACTGAAGCTTTCTTT
j_call: TRBJ1-1
v_call: TRBV19
d_call: .
clone_size: few

cdr3_aa: CASSLLAGRETQYF
cdr3_nt: TGTGCCAGCAGCTTACTCGCAGGCCGAGAGACCCAGTACTTC
j_call: TRBJ2-5
v_call: TRBV7-8
d_call: .
clone_size: .

cdr3_aa: CASSTTTGQSYNSPLHF
cdr3_nt: TGTGCCAGTAGTACCACCACCGGACAGTCATATAATTCACCCCTCCACTTT
j_call: TRBJ1-6
v_call: TRBV19
d_call: .
clone_size: .

cdr3_aa: CASSPRTANYEQYF
cdr3_nt: TGTGCCAGCAGTCCTCGGACAGCGAACTACGAGCAGTACTTC
j_call: TRBJ2-7
v_call: TRBV28
d_call: .
clone_size: .

cdr3_aa: CATSRPTMNTEAFF
cdr3_nt: TGTGCCACCAGCAGACCCACCATGAACACTGAAGCTTTCTTT
j_call: TRBJ1-1
v_call: TRBV15
d_call: .
clone_size: .

cdr3_aa: CASSLPDRGNSPLHF
cdr3_nt: TGCGCCAGCAGCTTACCAGACAGGGGGAATTCACCCCTCCACTTT
j_call: TRBJ1-6
v_call: TRBV5-1
d_call: TRBD1
clone_size: .

cdr3_aa: CASSSNRGGRTDTQYF
cdr3_nt: TGTGCCAGCAGCTCGAACAGGGGAGGGAGGACAGATACGCAGTATTTT
j_call: TRBJ2-3
v_call: TRBV7-9
d_call: .
clone_size: .